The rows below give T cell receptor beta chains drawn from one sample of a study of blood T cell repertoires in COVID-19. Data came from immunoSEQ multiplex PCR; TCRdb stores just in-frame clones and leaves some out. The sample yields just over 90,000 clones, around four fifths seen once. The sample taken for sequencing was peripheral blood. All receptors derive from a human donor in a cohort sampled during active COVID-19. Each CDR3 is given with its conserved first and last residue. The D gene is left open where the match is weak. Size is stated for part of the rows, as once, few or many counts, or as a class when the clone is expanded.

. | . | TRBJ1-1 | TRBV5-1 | CASSPLGPEAFF | TGCGCCAGCAGCCCGCTGGGGCCTGAAGCTTTCTTT
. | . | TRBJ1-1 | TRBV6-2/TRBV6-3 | CASSLTAKNTEAFF | TGTGCCAGCAGCCTGACAGCCAAGAACACTGAAGCTTTCTTT
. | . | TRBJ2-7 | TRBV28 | CASRPADTAPTYEQYF | TGTGCCAGCAGGCCTGCGGACACGGCCCCCACCTACGAGCAGTACTTC
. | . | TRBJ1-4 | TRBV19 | CASSMSQGSEKLFF | TGTGCCAGTAGTATGAGCCAGGGAAGTGAAAAACTGTTTTTT
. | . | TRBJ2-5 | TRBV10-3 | CATSQGQGETQYF | TGTGCCACCTCTCAGGGGCAGGGAGAGACCCAGTACTTC
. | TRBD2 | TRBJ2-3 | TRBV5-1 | CASSLAPAGGLNTQYF | TGCGCCAGCAGCTTGGCCCCTGCGGGGGGGCTTAATACGCAGTATTTT
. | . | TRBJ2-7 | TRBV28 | CASRLNWGPYEQYF | TGTGCCAGCAGGCTTAACTGGGGCCCCTACGAGCAGTACTTC
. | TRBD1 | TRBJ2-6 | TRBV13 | CASRLRDRLFSGANVLTF | TGTGCCAGCAGACTTAGGGACAGACTCTTCTCTGGGGCCAACGTCCTGACTTTC
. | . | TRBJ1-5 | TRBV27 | CASSFAGFNQPQHF | TGTGCCAGCAGTTTCGCAGGGTTCAATCAGCCCCAGCATTTT
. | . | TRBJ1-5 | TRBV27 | CASSPDPGASDAQPQHF | TGTGCCAGCAGTCCCGATCCGGGAGCCAGCGATGCACAGCCCCAGCATTTT
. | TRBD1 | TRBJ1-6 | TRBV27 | CASRRDRVWSPLHF | TGTGCCAGCCGCCGGGACAGGGTTTGGTCACCCCTCCACTTT
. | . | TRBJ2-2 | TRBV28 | CASSLQGGTGELFF | TGTGCCAGCAGTCTCCAGGGGGGAACCGGGGAGCTGTTTTTT
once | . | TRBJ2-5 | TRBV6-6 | CASSYSGGGGETQYF | TGTGCCAGCAGTTACTCTGGCGGGGGCGGGGAGACCCAGTACTTC
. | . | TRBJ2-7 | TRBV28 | CASSLGGRSYEQYF | TGTGCCAGCAGCCTCGGGGGGCGGTCCTACGAGCAGTACTTC
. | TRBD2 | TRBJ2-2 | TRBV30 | CAWSAYTTSRNTGELFF | TGTGCCTGGAGTGCTTACACGACTAGCCGGAACACCGGGGAGCTGTTTTTT
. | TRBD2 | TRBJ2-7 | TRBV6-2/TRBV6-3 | CASSYYSSGAYEQYF | TGTGCCAGCAGTTACTACTCTAGCGGTGCCTACGAGCAGTACTTC
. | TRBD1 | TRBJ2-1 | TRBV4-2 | CASSQHAPSGTGLSSSYNEQFF | TGTGCCAGCAGCCAACATGCCCCTTCCGGGACAGGGTTATCCAGCTCCTACAATGAGCAGTTCTTC
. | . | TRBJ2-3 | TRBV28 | CASTQPTSRDTQYF | TGTGCCAGCACCCAACCCACGAGCCGCGATACGCAGTATTTT
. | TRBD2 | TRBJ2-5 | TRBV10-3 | CAISESSGLAVETQYF | TGTGCCATCAGTGAGTCATCTGGACTAGCGGTCGAGACCCAGTACTTC
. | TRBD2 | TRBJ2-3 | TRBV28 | CASTRGREGTDTQYF | TGTGCCAGCACCAGAGGGCGGGAGGGCACAGATACGCAGTATTTT
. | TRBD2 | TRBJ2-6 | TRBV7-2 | CASSLASGVSGANVLTF | TGTGCCAGCAGCTTAGCCAGCGGGGTCTCTGGGGCCAACGTCCTGACTTTC
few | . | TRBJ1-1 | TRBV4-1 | CASSQDWAGTEAFF | TGCGCCAGCAGCCAAGATTGGGCGGGCACTGAAGCTTTCTTT
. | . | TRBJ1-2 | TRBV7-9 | CASSPRGAGYGYTF | TGTGCCAGCAGCCCCAGGGGCGCTGGCTATGGCTACACCTTC
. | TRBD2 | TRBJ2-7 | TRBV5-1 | CASSYDGTSGFVYEQYF | TGCGCCAGCAGCTATGACGGGACTAGCGGTTTTGTCTACGAGCAGTACTTC
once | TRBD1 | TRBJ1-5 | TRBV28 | CASTSRTGGDQPQHF | TGTGCCAGCACCAGTCGGACAGGAGGAGATCAGCCCCAGCATTTT
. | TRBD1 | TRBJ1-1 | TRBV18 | CASSQGQGVTEAFF | TGTGCCAGCTCACAGGGACAGGGGGTGACTGAAGCTTTCTTT
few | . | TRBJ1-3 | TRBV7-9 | CASSLLTGNTIYF | TGTGCCAGCAGCTTGTTAACTGGAAACACCATATATTTT
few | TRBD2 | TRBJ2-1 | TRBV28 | CATRGSGAKDNEQFF | TGTGCCACCAGGGGTAGCGGGGCTAAAGACAATGAGCAGTTCTTC
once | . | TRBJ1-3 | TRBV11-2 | CASSLSIRGNTIYF | TGTGCCAGCAGCTTAAGTATACGGGGAAACACCATATATTTT
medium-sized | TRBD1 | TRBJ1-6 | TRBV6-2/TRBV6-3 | CASSSRQGFFSPLHF | TGTGCCAGCAGTTCAAGACAGGGATTCTTTTCACCCCTCCACTTT
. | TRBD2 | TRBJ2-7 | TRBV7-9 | CASSLGGGGTQYF | TGTGCCAGCAGCTTAGGTGGGGGAGGGACGCAGTACTTC